This TCR beta chain is from a study of blood T cell repertoires in COVID-19. Trimming took 1 base from V and 6 from J; bases not matched to a gene: 7. The germline gives CDR1 SGHAT, CDR2 FQDESV (reference sequence). The length of the CDR3 is 16 residues. Source study methods: Cell counts per sample came from amplifying reference gene primers. The protocol was immunoSEQ multiplex PCR, while the TCRdb copy is restricted to in-frame clones and leaves out a portion. V, J and clone size are taken as reported in that table, and D and trimming were inferred from the DNA itself. The sample lists over 45,000 clones; 77% were seen once.

The TCR comes from a human donor with active or convalescent COVID-19. The donor label of this sample is uncertain. Sequenced sample: peripheral blood. The chain has TRBV11-1 and TRBJ2-4; 9 positions agree with TRBD1. CDR3 loop: CASSLEGQGRSNIQYF. CDR3 DNA: TGTGCCAGCAGCTTAGAGGGACAGGGCCGGTCAAACATTCAGTACTTC.